The 10 T cell receptor beta chains reported below all come from one sample, sequenced in a study of T cell responses to AZD1222 COVID-19 vaccine. Using immunoSEQ multiplex PCR, the repertoire was profiled, and TCRdb retains in-frame clones only, with some absent. The sample has some 120,000 clones, roughly 93% seen once. Here the sequenced sample was peripheral blood, taken on day 0 of AZD1222 vaccination. The source is an adult in good health.

V is TRBV19 and J is TRBJ1-2; tentatively, D is TRBD1 (5 bases). With 1 base removed from V and 4 bases from J, the gap between germline ends came to 7 bases. Germline CDR1 is LNHDA and CDR2 is SQIVND (reference sequence). The CDR3 has 13 amino acids. This CDR3 reads CASSIVGGYGYTF. The CDR3, as DNA: TGTGCCAGTAGTATAGTCGGGGGCTATGGCTACACCTTC.

This sequence joins TRBV12-5 and TRBJ1-1; no clear D. Trimming took 6 bases from V and 4 from J, leaving 15 bases between them. The CDR3 consists of 14 residues. CDR1 is LGHNT, CDR2 FRNRAP, per germline. The CDR3 nucleotides are TGTGCTAGTGGGAAAAGCGGGAGAAGCACTGAAGCTTTCTTT. Amino acids: CASGKSGRSTEAFF.

CDR3 protein: CAPLEGTYEQYF. The CDR3 DNA sequence: TGTGCCCCCCTTGAGGGAACCTACGAGCAGTACTTC. The V gene is TRBV28, the J gene TRBJ2-7; D might be TRBD2 (5 bases). The CDR3 length is 12 residues. V lost 11 bases to trimming and J lost 2 bases, with 13 bases between them. The germline V gene encodes CDR1 MDHEN and CDR2 SYDVKM.

This clone was detected only once. The V call is TRBV5-6, the J call TRBJ1-4; D unclear. Germline CDR1 SGHDT, CDR2 YYEEEE. This CDR3 region has 14 residues. V dropped 5 bases and J dropped 4 bases, with 12 bases sitting between them. This CDR3 reads CASSKAAINEKLFF. In DNA form, the CDR3 reads TGTGCCAGCAGTAAGGCAGCAATTAATGAAAAACTGTTTTTT. Filled out from reference TRBV5-6 and TRBJ1-4, the complete variable domain reads DAGVTQSPTHLIKTRGQQVTLRCSPKSGHDTVSWYQQALGQGPQFIFQYYEEEERQRGNFPDRFSGHQFPNYSSELNVNALLLGDSALYLCASSKAAINEKLFFGSGTQLSVL.

J is TRBJ2-7 and V is TRBV12-3 or TRBV12-4; tentatively, D is TRBD1 (5 bases). Trimming took 5 bases from V and 3 from J, leaving 8 bases between them. The CDR3 consists of 12 residues. The CDR3 sequence is CASSLDSYEQYF. CDR3 coding DNA: TGTGCCAGCAGTCTCGACAGCTACGAGCAGTACTTC.

Remarks on this clone: The sample has other DNA sequences that encode this CDR3 too. This rearrangement joins TRBV5-1 to TRBJ1-1, with 8 bases lining up with TRBD1. Germline CDR1 and CDR2: SGHRS and YFSETQ. V lost 4 bases to trimming and J lost 5 bases; unmatched junction nucleotides: 4. The CDR3 spans 13 residues. The CDR3 protein is CASSRDRGTEAFF. In DNA, the CDR3 is TGCGCCAGCAGCCGAGACAGGGGTACTGAAGCTTTCTTT. The variable domain in full, with the rest retrieved from reference TRBV5-1 and TRBJ1-1, is KAGVTQTPRYLIKTRGQQVTLSCSPISGHRSVSWYQQTPGQGLQFLFEYFSETQRNKGNFPGRFSGRQFSNSRSEMNVSTLELGDSALYLCASSRDRGTEAFFGQGTRLTVV.

This clone appeared a single time. This sequence joins TRBV28 and TRBJ1-5, with 7 nucleotides matching TRBD1. From germline, CDR1 is MDHEN and CDR2 SYDVKM. The J segment lost 6 bases and the V segment lost 10 bases, leaving 15 bases of the junction unmatched. The CDR3 length is 15 residues. The CDR3 nucleotides are TGTGCCATACACTCCGGGACAGTTTATGGTCAGCCCCAGCATTTT. Protein sequence: CAIHSGTVYGQPQHF.

V and J are TRBV7-9 and TRBJ1-1, with TRBD1 matching 9 bases. J lost 8 bases, V lost 2 bases, and 3 bases had no gene match. Germline values: CDR1 SEHNR, CDR2 FQNEAQ (reference sequence). The CDR3 spans 13 residues. CDR3 loop: CASSLFTGGEAFF. CDR3 sequence (DNA): TGTGCCAGCAGCTTATTTACAGGGGGCGAAGCTTTCTTT.

The rearrangement links TRBV28 to TRBJ1-1; 9 nucleotides agree with TRBD1. The CDR3 contains 15 residues. Germline-derived CDR1 and CDR2 are MDHEN and SYDVKM. V shed 11 bases and J 1 base; nucleotides not matched to a gene: 11. The CDR3 sequence: CAASRDRDANTEAFF. The CDR3, as DNA: TGTGCCGCGTCCCGGGACAGGGACGCGAACACTGAAGCTTTCTTT.

The J gene is TRBJ2-7, the V gene TRBV5-1; D gene unclear. Germline assignment: CDR1 SGHRS and CDR2 YFSETQ. CDR3 size: 12 residues. V lost 2 bases to trimming and J lost 7 bases, with 10 bases between them. The CDR3 sequence: CASSFGVGEQYF. As DNA, the CDR3 is TGCGCCAGCAGCTTCGGAGTCGGTGAGCAGTACTTC. Together with reference TRBV5-1 and TRBJ2-7, the CDR3 gives the full variable domain: KAGVTQTPRYLIKTRGQQVTLSCSPISGHRSVSWYQQTPGQGLQFLFEYFSETQRNKGNFPGRFSGRQFSNSRSEMNVSTLELGDSALYLCASSFGVGEQYFGPGTRLTVT.